The clone carrying this T cell receptor (beta chain) was counted only a few times. Its antigen is as yet unknown. The data originate from a study of PD-1 blockade in classical Hodgkin lymphoma. Study results and caveats: Complete responders matched newly diagnosed patients in baseline diversity. TCR diversity at baseline was reported to be reduced in newly diagnosed patients relative to healthy donors.

Sequencing used immunoSEQ multiplex PCR; TCRdb keeps in-frame clones, though not all of them. The sample lists around 30,000 clones; just under 80% were seen once. This CDR3 has 16 amino acids. Losses at the gene ends were 4 bases for V and 6 bases for J; bases not matched to a gene: 8. Germline V gives CDR1 SGHNT, CDR2 YENEEA. Time point reported: cycle 4 day 1 (C4D1), after less than seven weeks of nivolumab. In every patient, relapse followed autologous stem cell transplantation, while exposure to brentuximab vedotin differed. The sequence came from a human donor with classical Hodgkin lymphoma. Source: peripheral blood mononuclear cells (PBMCs), taken before the fourth cycle of nivolumab. The chain employs TRBV11-3 and TRBJ2-2; 10 nucleotides agree with TRBD1. The CDR3 sequence is CASSSGDRGVAGELFF. As DNA, the CDR3 is TGTGCCAGCAGCTCCGGGGACAGGGGAGTTGCCGGGGAGCTGTTTTTT.